This TCR beta chain comes out of a study of CD8 T cells in Susac syndrome. Relapsing-remitting disease, either stable or active, was present in the multiple sclerosis controls, who were treatment-naive patients. Random hexamers were used to reverse transcribe about 0.5 to 1 ug of RNA. Across 54 Vbeta and 13 Jbeta, immunoSEQ multiplex PCR amplified TCR beta CDR3. TCRdb recomputed calls from the immunoSEQ multiplex PCR reads with MiXCR, one row per CDR3 protein. The table shows more than 95,000 distinct CDR3 sequences, with over 85% occurring only once. This TCR came from a human donor with multiple sclerosis. What was sequenced was CD8+ T cells from PBMCs.

The CDR3 spells CASSLAVDYYEQYF. The CDR3 DNA follows: TGTGCCAGCAGCTTAGCAGTGGATTACTACGAGCAGTACTTC. The chain joins TRBV7-9 to TRBJ2-7; D remains ambiguous. V dropped 0 bases and J dropped 3 bases, with 9 bases sitting between them. In germline, CDR1 is SEHNR, CDR2 FQNEAQ (reference sequence). There are 14 residues in the CDR3. The full variable domain, its missing parts supplied by reference TRBV7-9 and TRBJ2-7, is DTGVSQNPRHKITKRGQNVTFRCDPISEHNRLYWYRQTLGQGPEFLTYFQNEAQLEKSRLLSDRFSAERPKGSFSTLEIQRTEQGDSAMYLCASSLAVDYYEQYFGPGTRLTVT.